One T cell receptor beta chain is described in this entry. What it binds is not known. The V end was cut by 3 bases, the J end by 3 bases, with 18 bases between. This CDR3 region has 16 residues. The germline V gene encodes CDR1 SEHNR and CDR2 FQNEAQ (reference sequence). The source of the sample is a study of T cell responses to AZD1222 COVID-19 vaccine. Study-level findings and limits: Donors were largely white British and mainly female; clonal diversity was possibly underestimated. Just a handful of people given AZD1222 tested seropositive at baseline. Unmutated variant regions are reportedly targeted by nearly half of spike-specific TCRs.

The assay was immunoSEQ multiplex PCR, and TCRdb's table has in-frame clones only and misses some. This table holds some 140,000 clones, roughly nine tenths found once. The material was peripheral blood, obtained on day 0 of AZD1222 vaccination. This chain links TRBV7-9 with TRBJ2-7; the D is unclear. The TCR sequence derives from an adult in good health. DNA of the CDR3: TGTGCCAGCAGCTTCGGTGGTAGAGACGCCATCTACGAGCAGTACTTC. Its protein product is CASSFGGRDAIYEQYF.